Shown below are 15 T cell receptor beta chains from a single sample sequenced in a study of blood T cell repertoires in COVID-19. Produced via immunoSEQ multiplex PCR; TCRdb's table is partial and in-frame only. The table shows roughly 300,000 clones, with around 88% occurring only once. The sequenced material came from peripheral blood. These TCRs come from a woman between 45 and 65 years old with acute or convalescent COVID-19.

The gene calls are TRBV4-3 and TRBJ2-1, with 8 nucleotides matching TRBD2. The CDR3 spans 14 residues. Per the germline V gene, CDR1 is LGHNA and CDR2 is YSLEER. The V gene end was trimmed by 4 bases and the J gene end by 7 bases; junction bases not matched to a gene: 6. The CDR3 DNA reads TGCGCCAGCAGCCCGGGACTAGGAAGGAATGAGCAGTTCTTC. This gives the protein CASSPGLGRNEQFF.

The chain combines TRBV5-1 with TRBJ2-1; 11 bases are a match to TRBD1. Trimming at V came to 5 bases and at J to 8 bases, leaving 6 bases not matched to a gene. CDR1 is SGHRS and CDR2 is YFSETQ in the germline V gene. The CDR3 is 14 residues long. The CDR3 region has the DNA TGCGCCAGCAGACCCGGGACAGGGGGTGATGAGCAGTTCTTC. This encodes CASRPGTGGDEQFF.

The J gene is TRBJ1-3, the V gene TRBV5-1; tentatively, D is TRBD1 (6 bases). CDR1 is SGHRS, CDR2 YFSETQ, per germline. The CDR3 loop spans 13 amino acids. With 5 bases removed from V and 1 base from J, the gap between germline ends came to 7 bases. The CDR3 is CASRDSSGNTIYF. The CDR3 DNA reads as TGCGCCAGCAGGGACAGTTCTGGAAACACCATATATTTT. The variable domain in full, completed from reference TRBV5-1 and TRBJ1-3, reads KAGVTQTPRYLIKTRGQQVTLSCSPISGHRSVSWYQQTPGQGLQFLFEYFSETQRNKGNFPGRFSGRQFSNSRSEMNVSTLELGDSALYLCASRDSSGNTIYFGEGSWLTVV.

V is TRBV30 and J is TRBJ1-5; 9 positions match TRBD1. The CDR3 runs to 15 residues. The J segment lost 9 bases and the V segment lost 2 bases, leaving 11 bases of the junction unmatched. Germline values: CDR1 GTSNPN, CDR2 SVGIG (reference sequence). The CDR3: CAWSFPGTGYRPQHF. CDR3 sequence (DNA): TGTGCCTGGAGTTTCCCCGGGACAGGGTACCGGCCCCAGCATTTT.

This clone appeared a single time. This chain connects TRBV7-6 to TRBJ2-7; tentative D call: TRBD1 (6 bases). CDR3 length: 15 residues. Trimming removed 4 bases at V and 3 bases at J, with 16 bases between. Germline-derived CDR1 and CDR2 are SGHVS and FNYEAQ. The CDR3, as DNA: TGTGCCAGCAGCTCGTTGGACAGTGGGGTCTACGAGCAGTACTTC. This encodes CASSSLDSGVYEQYF.

This sequence joins TRBV29-1 and TRBJ2-5; the match to TRBD1 covers 7 bases. V shed 7 bases, J shed 5 bases, and the junction held 13 bases outside the gene matches. The CDR3 spans 14 residues. Looked up from germline, CDR1 is SQVTM and CDR2 is ANQGSEA. CDR3: CSGQTGVRWETQYF. CDR3 bases: TGCAGCGGGCAAACAGGGGTGCGATGGGAGACCCAGTACTTC.

The chain joins TRBV2 to TRBJ1-6; 8 bases align to TRBD1. With V trimmed by 9 bases and J by 19 bases, 14 bases remained unmatched. This CDR3 contains 12 residues. The germline CDR1 and CDR2 sequences are SNHLY and FYNNEI. This CDR3 is CASNGQGLSFHF. The CDR3 nucleotides read TGTGCCAGTAACGGACAGGGCCTCTCGTTTCACTTT. Full variable domain (missing parts from reference TRBV2 and TRBJ1-6): EPEVTQTPSHQVTQMGQEVILRCVPISNHLYFYWYRQILGQKVEFLVSFYNNEISEKSEIFDDQFSVERPDGSNFTLKIRSTKLEDSAMYFCASNGQGLSFHFGNGTRLTVT.

The chain recombines TRBV7-2 with TRBJ1-2; 8 positions match TRBD1. The junction had 10 bases not matched to a gene; V was cut back by 5 bases and J by 5 bases. The CDR3 is 15 amino acids. CDR1 SGHTA and CDR2 FQGNSA come from the germline V gene. CDR3: CASSTRQGRGYGYTF. The CDR3 coding sequence is TGTGCCAGCAGCACCCGACAGGGGCGCGGGTATGGCTACACCTTC.

To note about this clone: A single base separates this from a much larger clone, so it may be a read error. This sequence joins TRBV5-1 and TRBJ2-7, with 9 bases identical to TRBD1. This CDR3 has 13 amino acids. With 5 bases clipped from V and 4 bases from J, the junction kept 4 bases outside the gene matches. Per the germline V gene, CDR1 is SGHRS and CDR2 is YFSETQ. This CDR3 is CASRGTGRYEQYF. The CDR3 nucleotides are TGCGCCAGCAGGGGGACAGGGCGGTACGAGCAGTACTTC. Full variable domain (rest looked up from reference TRBV5-1 and TRBJ2-7): KAGVTQTPRYLIKTRGQQVTLSCSPISGHRSVSWYQQTPGQGLQFLFEYFSETQRNKGNFPGRFSGRQFSNSRSEMNVSTLELGDSALYLCASRGTGRYEQYFGPGTRLTVT.

V and J are TRBV6-1 and TRBJ1-5; the D is unclear. The germline V and J ends were trimmed by 7 bases and 5 bases, with 12 bases remaining between them. CDR3 length: 13 residues. Germline V gene data show CDR1 as MNHNS and CDR2 as SASEGT. CDR3 sequence: CASTRGADQPQHF. The CDR3 DNA reads as TGTGCCAGCACCCGAGGAGCCGATCAGCCCCAGCATTTT.

V gene TRBV11-2 combines with J gene TRBJ2-7, with D possibly being TRBD1 (5 bases). The germline V gene has CDR1 SGHAT and CDR2 FQNNGV. The CDR3 has 15 amino acids. V shed 0 bases and J shed 1 base, with 10 bases lying between them. This chain's CDR3 is CASSLDDSASYEQYF. CDR3 DNA sequence: TGTGCCAGCAGCTTAGATGACAGTGCGTCCTACGAGCAGTACTTC.

The CDR3 is CASSAGTVNTEAFF. The DNA of the CDR3 is TGTGCCAGCAGCGCCGGGACAGTGAACACTGAAGCTTTCTTT. The rearrangement links TRBV9 to TRBJ1-1; 7 bases agree with TRBD1. The CDR3 consists of 14 residues. Germline assignment: CDR1 SGDLS and CDR2 YYNGEE. V shed 3 bases, J shed 0 bases, and the junction held 2 bases outside the gene matches.

This rearrangement joins TRBV2 to TRBJ2-7; 8 nucleotides match TRBD1. CDR3 length: 12 amino acids. CDR1 is SNHLY and CDR2 is FYNNEI in the germline V gene. J lost 7 bases, V lost 4 bases, and 3 bases had no gene match. DNA for the CDR3: TGTGCCAGCAGTGTGACAGGGGATGAGCAGTACTTC. Its protein is CASSVTGDEQYF.

J is TRBJ1-2 and V is TRBV12-3 or TRBV12-4; D might be TRBD1 (6 bases). The germline V and J ends were trimmed by 1 base and 7 bases, with 10 bases remaining between them. The CDR3 is made up of 13 amino acids. The CDR3 DNA reads as TGTGCCAGCAGTTTAGGGAACAGGGTTGGCTACACCTTC. This codes for CASSLGNRVGYTF.

This chain connects TRBV9 to TRBJ2-1; unclear D gene. The germline V gene has CDR1 SGDLS and CDR2 YYNGEE. V was shortened by 0 bases and J by 5 bases, with 15 bases between the two germline ends. There are 16 residues in the CDR3. The CDR3 DNA reads TGTGCCAGCAGCGTAGCTTCTACTACGTCCAACAATGAGCAGTTCTTC. Amino acids: CASSVASTTSNNEQFF.